Reported below is one T cell receptor (beta chain). What it recognizes is unknown. Being one base from a much bigger clone, this may be a read error. The data stem from a study of CD8 T cells in ankylosing spondylitis. The junction had 19 bases not matched to a gene; V was cut back by 11 bases and J by 0 bases. Germline loops: CDR1 LGHDT, CDR2 YNNKEL (reference sequence). The CDR3 has 19 residues. Whole-study results and caveats: Within matched ankylosing spondylitis synovial fluid, disease-linked clones were reportedly significantly enriched.

In TCRdb, the 5' RACE reads were re-called with MiXCR into one record per CDR3 protein. The profile shows around 53,000 distinct CDR3 sequences, roughly 7.4% of them singletons. The clonotype comes from a female donor with ankylosing spondylitis or in good health (not recorded which). The material sequenced was blood, either unsorted or a sorted T cell fraction (not recorded which). The chain has TRBV3-1 and TRBJ2-3; 11 bases map to TRBD2. The CDR3 nucleotides read TGTGCCCGCTGTTTGCCCCGACTAGCGGGGACCCTTAGCACAGATACGCAGTATTTT. This translates into CARCLPRLAGTLSTDTQYF.